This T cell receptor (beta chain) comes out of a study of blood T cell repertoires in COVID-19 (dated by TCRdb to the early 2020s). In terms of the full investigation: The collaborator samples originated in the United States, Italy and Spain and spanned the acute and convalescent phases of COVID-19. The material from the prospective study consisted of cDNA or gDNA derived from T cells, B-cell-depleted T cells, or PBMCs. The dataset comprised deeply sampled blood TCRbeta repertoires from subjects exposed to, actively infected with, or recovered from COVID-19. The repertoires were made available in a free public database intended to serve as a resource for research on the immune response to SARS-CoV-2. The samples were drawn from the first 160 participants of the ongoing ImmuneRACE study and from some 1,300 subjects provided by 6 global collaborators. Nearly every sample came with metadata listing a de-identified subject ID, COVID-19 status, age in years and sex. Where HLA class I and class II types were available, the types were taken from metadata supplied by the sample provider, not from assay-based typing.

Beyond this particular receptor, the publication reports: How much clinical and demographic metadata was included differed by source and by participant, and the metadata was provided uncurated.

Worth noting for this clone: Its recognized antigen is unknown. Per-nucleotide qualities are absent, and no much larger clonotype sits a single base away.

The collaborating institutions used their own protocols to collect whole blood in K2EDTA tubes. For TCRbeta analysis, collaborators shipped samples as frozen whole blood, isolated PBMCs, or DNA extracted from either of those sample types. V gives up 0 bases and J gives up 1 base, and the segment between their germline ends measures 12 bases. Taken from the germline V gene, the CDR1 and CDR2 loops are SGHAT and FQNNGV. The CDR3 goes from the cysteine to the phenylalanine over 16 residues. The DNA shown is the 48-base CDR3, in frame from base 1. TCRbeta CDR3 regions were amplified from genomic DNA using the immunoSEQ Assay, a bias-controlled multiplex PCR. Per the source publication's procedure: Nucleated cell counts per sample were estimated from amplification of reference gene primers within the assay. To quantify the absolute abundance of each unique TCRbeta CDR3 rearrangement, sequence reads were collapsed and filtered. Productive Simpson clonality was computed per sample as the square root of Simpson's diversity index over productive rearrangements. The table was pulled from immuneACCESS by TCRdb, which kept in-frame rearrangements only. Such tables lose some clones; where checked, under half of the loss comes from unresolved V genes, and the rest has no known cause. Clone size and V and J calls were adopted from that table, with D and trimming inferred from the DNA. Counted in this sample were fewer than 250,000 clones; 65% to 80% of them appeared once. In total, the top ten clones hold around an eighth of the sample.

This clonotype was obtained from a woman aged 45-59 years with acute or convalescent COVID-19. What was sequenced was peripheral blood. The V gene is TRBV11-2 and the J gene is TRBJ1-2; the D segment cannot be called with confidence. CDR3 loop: CASSLDSRGVNYGYTF. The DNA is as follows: TGTGCCAGCAGCTTAGATTCCCGGGGAGTTAACTATGGCTACACCTTC.